The 11 T cell receptor beta chains given below trace back to one sample, sequenced in a study of blood T cell repertoires in COVID-19. Some clones are missing from TCRdb's copy, which holds only in-frame ones; the method was immunoSEQ multiplex PCR. The sample yields about 40,000 clones, 89% seen once. The specimen was peripheral blood. The receptors come from a man aged 70-80 years with active COVID-19.

The CDR3 DNA follows: TGTGCCAGCAGTTTATTCGGGACAGGGGAAGAGACCCAGTACTTC. Translating gives CASSLFGTGEETQYF. This sequence joins TRBV28 and TRBJ2-5, with 10 bases lining up with TRBD1. Germline CDR1 reads MDHEN; CDR2 reads SYDVKM. This CDR3 region has 15 residues. The J segment lost 3 bases and the V segment lost 1 base, leaving 2 bases of the junction unmatched.

The chain links TRBV19 to TRBJ1-2, with 10 nucleotides matching TRBD1. Unmatched junction bases numbered 2, after V lost 6 bases and J lost 4 bases. Germline CDR1 LNHDA, CDR2 SQIVND (reference sequence). The CDR3 is 13 amino acids. CDR3 DNA sequence: TGTGCCAGTAGCCGGGACAGGGGCTATGGCTACACCTTC. Protein sequence: CASSRDRGYGYTF.

V usage is TRBV4-3 and J usage is TRBJ1-4, with no clear D. CDR1 is LGHNA, CDR2 YSLEER, per germline. V gave up 2 bases and J gave up 1 base, with 11 bases separating them. CDR3 size: 16 residues. The CDR3 DNA sequence: TGCGCCAGCAGCCAACGAGGCTTATTAACTAATGAAAAACTGTTTTTT. Amino acid sequence: CASSQRGLLTNEKLFF.

J is TRBJ2-7 and V is TRBV5-4; D perhaps matches TRBD1 (5 bases). The V and J ends lost 4 bases and 4 bases respectively, with 18 bases between them. CDR1 and CDR2 from the germline V gene are SGHNT and YYREEE (reference sequence). The CDR3 sequence is 15 residues long. CDR3 sequence: CASSPDQGSIYEQYF. CDR3 in DNA: TGTGCCAGCAGCCCCGATCAGGGATCCATTTACGAGCAGTACTTC.

The chain is built from TRBV4-1 and TRBJ2-3, with 11 bases lining up with TRBD2. Germline V gives CDR1 MGHRA, CDR2 YSYEKL. With V trimmed by 0 bases and J by 4 bases, 3 bases remained unmatched. The CDR3 contains 16 residues. CDR3 DNA: TGCGCCAGCAGCCAAGAGGCTAGCGGGGGGTCAGATACGCAGTATTTT. Translation gives CASSQEASGGSDTQYF.

V gene TRBV18 combines with J gene TRBJ2-5; D remains unclear. Germline CDR1 is KGHSH and CDR2 is LQKENI. The CDR3 consists of 15 residues. Trimming took 4 bases from V and 0 from J, leaving 12 bases between them. The CDR3 sequence: CASSRYYEDQETQYF. The CDR3 DNA follows: TGTGCCAGCTCACGATACTACGAAGACCAAGAGACCCAGTACTTC. Using reference TRBV18 and TRBJ2-5 for the parts outside the CDR3, the full variable domain is NAGVMQNPRHLVRRRGQEARLRCSPMKGHSHVYWYRQLPEEGLKFMVYLQKENIIDESGMPKERFSAEFPKEGPSILRIQQVVRGDSAAYFCASSRYYEDQETQYFGPGTRLLVL.

The genes are TRBV29-1 and TRBJ2-3, with D possibly TRBD1 on 6 matching bases. Germline CDR1 SQVTM, CDR2 ANQGSEA. The CDR3 runs 14 residues. V was cut by 4 bases and J by 6 bases, with 17 bases left in between. The CDR3, as DNA: TGCAGCGTTGCCTTCTACCGCCAGGGGGATACGCAGTATTTT. It encodes CSVAFYRQGDTQYF.

The chain employs TRBV3-1 (or the pseudogene TRBV3-2) and TRBJ2-2; 7 nucleotides align to TRBD1. V gave up 4 bases and J gave up 2 bases; unmatched junction bases: 4. The CDR3 is 15 residues long. Germline V gene sequence: CDR1 LGHDT, CDR2 YNNKEL (reference sequence). Here the CDR3 reads CASSPRQGNTGELFF. The CDR3 DNA reads as TGTGCCAGCAGCCCCAGACAGGGAAACACCGGGGAGCTGTTTTTT.

V and J are TRBV5-4 and TRBJ2-5, with 9 bases fitting TRBD1. This CDR3 comprises 15 residues. The germline V gene encodes CDR1 SGHNT and CDR2 YYREEE (reference sequence). V dropped 4 bases and J dropped 3; count of bases not matched to a gene: 7. CDR3 amino acids: CASSPRQGEEETQYF. The CDR3 DNA is TGTGCCAGCAGCCCAAGACAGGGGGAAGAAGAGACCCAGTACTTC.

The chain employs TRBV3-1 (or the pseudogene TRBV3-2) and TRBJ2-2; 9 bases align to TRBD2. The junction had 8 bases not matched to a gene; V was cut back by 1 base and J by 5 bases. The CDR3 covers 17 residues. Germline CDR1 is LGHDT and CDR2 is YNNKEL (reference sequence). CDR3 loop: CASSQGLPAGGTGELFF. The CDR3 bases are TGTGCCAGCAGCCAAGGACTCCCAGCGGGGGGTACCGGGGAGCTGTTTTTT.

The sample holds one count of this clone. This sequence joins TRBV6-2 or TRBV6-3 and TRBJ2-5, with 8 nucleotides matching TRBD1. The germline V gene encodes CDR1 MNHEY and CDR2 SVGEGT. The trim removed 2 bases at V and 9 bases at J, leaving 8 bases unmatched. This CDR3 is 14 amino acids long. In nucleotides, the CDR3 is TGTGCCAGCAGTTACCGGGGACAGGTGGAGGCCCAGTACTTC. Its translation: CASSYRGQVEAQYF.